The 30 T cell receptor beta chains below come from one sample, sequenced in a study of Graves' ophthalmopathy and Graves' hyperthyroidism. The study amplified TCR beta CDR3 regions using RNA transcripts. RT-PCR was first run with HTBI primers, then multiplex PCR in a second round. TCRdb re-analysed the multiplex PCR reads in MiXCR, keeping a single row per CDR3 protein. The table records about 700,000 distinct CDR3 sequences, roughly two fifths of them present only once. Source material: peripheral blood. These receptors all stem from an adult man with Graves' ophthalmopathy.

This clonotype was picked up a small number of times. This chain links TRBV9 with TRBJ2-7; maybe TRBD2 (5 bases). The CDR3 is made up of 15 amino acids. Germline CDR1 is SGDLS and CDR2 is YYNGEE. V was shortened by 0 bases and J by 5 bases, with 15 bases between the two germline ends. CDR3 residues: CASSVDEGESHEQYF. DNA for the CDR3: TGTGCCAGCAGCGTAGACGAGGGCGAGTCTCACGAGCAGTACTTC.

The gene calls are TRBV4-3 and TRBJ1-4; TRBD1 matches at 7 bases. V shed 3 bases and J 6 bases; nucleotides not matched to a gene: 13. The germline CDR1 and CDR2 sequences are LGHNA and YSLEER. The CDR3 length is 17 residues. The CDR3, as DNA: TGCGCCAGCAGCCAGGAACAAAACAGGGGAGGGGATGAAAAACTGTTTTTT. Its protein is CASSQEQNRGGDEKLFF.

This clonotype has a count of ten or more. The V and J genes are TRBV10-3 and TRBJ1-1; TRBD1 aligns across 10 bases. Germline CDR1 ENHRY, CDR2 SYGVKD. Trimming cost V 0 bases and J 3 bases; bases outside gene matches: 1. The CDR3 runs to 15 residues. CDR3 DNA: TGTGCCATCAGTGAGTCGACAGGGGGCGACACTGAAGCTTTCTTT. This codes for CAISESTGGDTEAFF.

Points on this clonotype: This CDR3 fails to terminate in the conserved phenylalanine or tryptophan, so it likely reflects a read error. This chain links TRBV7-9 with TRBJ2-7; TRBD1 is a possible D gene (6 bases). This CDR3 spans 14 amino acids. V was shortened by 3 bases and J by 9 bases, with 18 bases between the two germline ends. Germline V gene sequence: CDR1 SEHNR, CDR2 FQNEAQ (reference sequence). The CDR3 spells CASSLGHDRPVQYL. In nucleotides, the CDR3 is TGTGCCAGCAGCTTGGGACATGACCGCCCCGTGCAGTACCTC.

In this sample, this clonotype turned up a few times. The rearrangement links TRBV20-1 to TRBJ1-4, with a tentative D call TRBD1 (5 bases). CDR1 DFQATT and CDR2 SNEGSKA come from the germline V gene (reference sequence). The V and J ends lost 3 bases and 1 base respectively, with 12 bases between them. The CDR3 contains 15 residues. CDR3 amino acids: CSASTFGGTNEKLFF. Here the CDR3 DNA reads TGCAGTGCTAGTACGTTCGGGGGAACTAATGAAAAACTGTTTTTT.

This clonotype was seen a few times. A much larger clone sits a single nucleotide away, making a read error possible. The CDR3 sequence: CAISGTANSPPHF. In DNA form, the CDR3 reads TGTGCCATCAGTGGGACAGCAAATTCACCCCCCCACTTT. The chain links TRBV10-3 to TRBJ1-6, with D perhaps TRBD1 (6 bases). The germline gives CDR1 ENHRY, CDR2 SYGVKD. This CDR3 has 13 residues.

The rearrangement uses TRBV20-1 and TRBJ1-6; D possibly corresponds to TRBD1 (5 bases). There are 16 residues in the CDR3. Deletions cut 6 bases from V and 0 bases from J, with 15 bases between. Germline V gives CDR1 DFQATT, CDR2 SNEGSKA (reference sequence). DNA for the CDR3: TGCAGTGCGAGGGACGGCCGACGCTCCTATAATTCACCCCTCCACTTT. Its translation: CSARDGRRSYNSPLHF.

Only one count was recorded for this clonotype. This chain joins TRBV29-1 and TRBJ2-3; either TRBD1 or TRBD2 may supply D (5 bases each). V lost 6 bases and J 2 bases, leaving 9 bases between the germline ends. The CDR3 has 12 amino acids. Germline V gives CDR1 SQVTM, CDR2 ANQGSEA. The CDR3 here is CSVGPNTDTQYF. In nucleotides, the CDR3 is TGCAGCGTGGGACCTAACACAGATACGCAGTATTTT.

The rearrangement joins TRBV7-9 to TRBJ2-7, with 11 nucleotides matching TRBD1. The ends lost 3 bases at V and 5 bases at J; junction bases unmatched: 6. Germline CDR1 and CDR2: SEHNR and FQNEAQ (reference sequence). The CDR3 covers 15 residues. In DNA, the CDR3 is TGTGCCAGCAGCTTGGGACAGGGGGTCCTCCACGAGCAGTACTTC. This translates into CASSLGQGVLHEQYF.

This clonotype appeared many times. The chain recombines TRBV6-1 with TRBJ1-2; D call uncertain. V was clipped by 6 bases and J by 0 bases, with 8 bases between them. CDR3 length equals 13 residues. Germline V gene lookup returns CDR1 MNHNS and CDR2 SASEGT. In nucleotides, the CDR3 is TGTGCCAGCAGGGGCGGAGCTAACTATGGCTACACCTTC. This translates into CASRGGANYGYTF.

This clonotype has at least ten counts. The V gene is TRBV24-1, the J gene TRBJ2-5; 7 nucleotides agree with TRBD1. Per the germline V gene, CDR1 is KGHDR and CDR2 is SFDVKD. The J segment lost 5 bases and the V segment lost 4 bases, leaving 6 bases of the junction unmatched. The CDR3 runs 14 residues. The CDR3 DNA reads as TGTGCCACCAGTGAGACGGACAGGTGGGAGACCCAGTACTTC. Its translation: CATSETDRWETQYF.

This clonotype was seen at least ten times. The chain recombines TRBV29-1 with TRBJ1-1; 9 bases line up with TRBD1. This CDR3 region has 14 residues. Trimming cost V 3 bases and J 4 bases; bases outside gene matches: 6. Germline V CDR1 and CDR2: SQVTM, ANQGSEA. The CDR3 spells CSVDLGQGFTEAFF. DNA of the CDR3: TGCAGCGTTGATTTGGGACAGGGATTCACTGAAGCTTTCTTT.

The chain has TRBV20-1 and TRBJ2-5, with unresolved D. Deletions cut 3 bases from V and 7 bases from J, with 12 bases between. Germline V gives CDR1 DFQATT, CDR2 SNEGSKA (reference sequence). This CDR3 comprises 12 residues. This chain's CDR3 is CSARERDGTQYF. The CDR3 DNA is TGCAGTGCTAGGGAGAGAGACGGGACCCAGTACTTC.

This clonotype was picked up many times. The chain combines TRBV6-4 with TRBJ1-2; D is perhaps TRBD1 (6 bases). The V end was cut by 6 bases, the J end by 5 bases, with 10 bases between. The CDR3 runs to 12 residues. Germline-derived CDR1 and CDR2 are MRHNA and SNTAGT. CDR3 sequence: CASRDSRYGYTF. The CDR3 nucleotides are TGTGCCAGCAGGGACAGCAGATATGGCTACACCTTC.

This clonotype is a singleton in its sample. The CDR3 loop reads CASSDRGWDTEAFF. The CDR3 region has the DNA TGTGCCAGCAGCGACAGGGGATGGGACACTGAAGCTTTCTTT. This rearrangement joins TRBV7-9 to TRBJ1-1; 8 bases align to TRBD1. The CDR3 length is 14 residues. Germline CDR1 is SEHNR and CDR2 is FQNEAQ (reference sequence). J lost 3 bases, V lost 5 bases, and 5 bases had no gene match.

This clonotype was counted between two and nine times. The chain couples TRBV9 to TRBJ2-5; 7 bases are a match to TRBD2. V shed 3 bases, J shed 2 bases, and the junction held 7 bases outside the gene matches. Per the germline V gene, CDR1 is SGDLS and CDR2 is YYNGEE. The CDR3 is 15 residues long. CDR3 residues: CASSGRDYRQETQYF. CDR3 nucleotide sequence: TGTGCCAGCAGCGGCCGGGACTACAGGCAAGAGACCCAGTACTTC. The full variable domain, rest sourced from reference TRBV9 and TRBJ2-5, is DSGVTQTPKHLITATGQRVTLRCSPRSGDLSVYWYQQSLDQGLQFLIQYYNGEERAKGNILERFSAQQFPDLHSELNLSSLELGDSALYFCASSGRDYRQETQYFGPGTRLLVL.

Only a few counts were recorded for this clonotype. CDR3 DNA: TGTGCCAGCAGTTACAGGACTGACTACGAGCAGTACTTC. Translating gives CASSYRTDYEQYF. This chain connects TRBV2 to TRBJ2-7, with D possibly being TRBD1 or TRBD2 (5 bases each). From germline, CDR1 is SNHLY and CDR2 FYNNEI. With 5 bases removed from V and 3 bases from J, the gap between germline ends came to 11 bases. The CDR3 is made up of 13 amino acids.

This clonotype appeared a few times. This chain uses TRBV10-3 with TRBJ2-3; TRBD1 matches at 10 bases. The CDR3 has 13 amino acids. Germline CDR1 reads ENHRY; CDR2 reads SYGVKD. V gave up 6 bases and J gave up 4 bases; unmatched junction bases: 1. The CDR3 DNA sequence: TGTGCCATCAGGGACAGGGGGGCAGATACGCAGTATTTT. Translated: CAIRDRGADTQYF.

This chain connects TRBV7-2 to TRBJ1-1; no clear D. The CDR3 length is 13 residues. CDR1 is SGHTA and CDR2 is FQGNSA in the germline V gene. Trimming took off 5 bases at V and 3 bases at J, with 10 bases between the two ends. CDR3 amino acids: CASSQAIDTEAFF. In DNA, the CDR3 is TGTGCCAGCAGCCAAGCTATAGACACTGAAGCTTTCTTT.

This clonotype was counted only a few times. V gene TRBV9 combines with J gene TRBJ2-7; D remains ambiguous. The CDR3 extends over 13 amino acids. Germline V gives CDR1 SGDLS, CDR2 YYNGEE. The germline V and J ends were trimmed by 3 bases and 3 bases, with 10 bases remaining between them. CDR3 coding DNA: TGTGCCAGCAGCGGCCCCCGAGACTACGAGCAGTACTTC. Translating gives CASSGPRDYEQYF. Looking up the rest from reference TRBV9 and TRBJ2-7 gives the full variable domain: DSGVTQTPKHLITATGQRVTLRCSPRSGDLSVYWYQQSLDQGLQFLIQYYNGEERAKGNILERFSAQQFPDLHSELNLSSLELGDSALYFCASSGPRDYEQYFGPGTRLTVT.

This clonotype was detected ten times or more. V gene TRBV7-2 combines with J gene TRBJ2-7; D remains ambiguous. V was shortened by 4 bases and J by 0 bases, with 7 bases between the two germline ends. Per the germline V gene, CDR1 is SGHTA and CDR2 is FQGNSA. The CDR3 spans 13 residues. The CDR3, as DNA: TGTGCCAGCAGCTGGGCCGGCTCCTACGAGCAGTACTTC. This codes for CASSWAGSYEQYF.

For this clonotype: One end of the junction is discordant with germline, which a read error may explain. The chain couples TRBV11-2 to TRBJ2-7; tentative D call: TRBD2 (5 bases). This CDR3 region has 16 residues. The germline V gene encodes CDR1 SGHAT and CDR2 FQNNGV. The CDR3 reads CASSLDNGVRSSEQYF. As DNA, the CDR3 is TGTGCCAGCAGCTTAGATAACGGGGTTCGATCCTCCGAGCAGTACTTC.

This clonotype was observed a single time. A single base separates this from a much larger clone, so it may be a read error. The chain combines TRBV7-9 with TRBJ1-2; no definite D call. Germline V gene data show CDR1 as SEHNR and CDR2 as FQNEAQ (reference sequence). This CDR3 spans 14 amino acids. DNA of the CDR3: TGCGCCAGCAGCTTGGTTCAGGAAGCCTATGACTACACCTTC. Protein sequence: CASSLVQEAYDYTF.

The chain links TRBV10-3 to TRBJ1-2; 7 bases agree with TRBD1. CDR1 and CDR2 (germline): ENHRY, SYGVKD. The ends lost 8 bases at V and 7 bases at J; junction bases unmatched: 10. The CDR3 has 13 amino acids. The CDR3 loop is CAIQGDFPAGYTF. The CDR3 DNA reads as TGTGCCATCCAGGGGGACTTTCCGGCTGGCTACACCTTC.

V usage is TRBV2 and J usage is TRBJ2-7; D is ambiguous. CDR1 is SNHLY and CDR2 is FYNNEI in the germline V gene. This CDR3 spans 13 amino acids. Trimming left V 8 bases short and J 6 bases short, with 17 bases between. The CDR3: CASSPDLEAEQYF. For the CDR3, the DNA is TGTGCCAGCTCACCAGACCTCGAAGCCGAGCAGTACTTC.

The rearrangement links TRBV15 to TRBJ1-2; 8 bases are shared with TRBD1. The V gene end was trimmed by 5 bases and the J gene end by 4 bases; junction bases not matched to a gene: 6. This CDR3 contains 14 residues. Germline V gene data show CDR1 as LNHNV and CDR2 as YYDKDF (reference sequence). Written as DNA, the CDR3 is TGTGCCACCAGCTCAGGGGGCTCGGCCTATGGCTACACCTTC. Residues: CATSSGGSAYGYTF.

This clonotype was counted many times. The chain is built from TRBV6-5 and TRBJ2-7, with TRBD1 identical over 11 bases. This CDR3 region has 16 residues. Germline loops: CDR1 MNHEY, CDR2 SVGAGI. With 5 bases clipped from V and 5 bases from J, the junction kept 11 bases outside the gene matches. The CDR3 DNA reads TGTGCCAGCAGTCCTATCGGGACAGGGGGAGCAAACGAGCAGTACTTC. Protein sequence: CASSPIGTGGANEQYF.

V is TRBV20-1 and J is TRBJ2-7, with 12 bases that match TRBD2. Losses at the gene ends were 2 bases for V and 9 bases for J; bases not matched to a gene: 8. This CDR3 comprises 14 residues. The germline CDR1 and CDR2 sequences are DFQATT and SNEGSKA (reference sequence). The CDR3 here is CSARPLAGGPRQYF. In nucleotides, the CDR3 is TGCAGTGCTAGACCTCTAGCGGGGGGGCCGAGGCAGTACTTC.

A note on this clonotype: With a much larger clone just one base away, this may be a read error. This chain uses TRBV20-1 with TRBJ1-4; D is uncertain. The germline gives CDR1 DFQATT, CDR2 SNEGSKA (reference sequence). The CDR3 has 14 residues. Trimming took 3 bases from V and 8 from J, leaving 16 bases between them. CDR3 sequence (DNA): TGCAGTGCTAGTGAGCGAGGATCGGACGAAAAACTGTTTTTT. This encodes CSASERGSDEKLFF.

The gene calls are TRBV20-1 and TRBJ2-5; D might be TRBD1 (5 bases). The germline V and J ends were trimmed by 6 bases and 5 bases, with 16 bases remaining between them. The germline V gene has CDR1 DFQATT and CDR2 SNEGSKA (reference sequence). The CDR3 loop spans 13 amino acids. In nucleotides, the CDR3 is TGCAGTGCCCTCGAGTTGGGGCTGGAGACCCAGTACTTC. Amino acids: CSALELGLETQYF.